The clone carrying this T cell receptor (beta chain) was found once. The antigen remains undetermined. The germline CDR1 and CDR2 sequences are SGHDT and YYEEEE. This CDR3 region has 15 residues. Trimming pared 1 base from V and 8 bases from J, leaving 15 bases between. The data belong to a study of chemoradiotherapy in HPV16-positive cancers. Findings and caveats of the study: Non-HPV-specific T cells did not expand in tumors during treatment, whereas candidate HPV-specific clones and E7-related motifs did.

The assay was immunoSEQ multiplex PCR, and TCRdb's table has in-frame clones only and misses some. Here the sample spans about 19,000 clones, 75% to 90% being singletons. This receptor was taken from a human donor with HPV-associated anogenital cancer. The chain has TRBV5-6 and TRBJ1-4; no reliable D call. The input for sequencing was blood, taken from a patient who underwent chemoradiotherapy. CDR3 bases: TGTGCCAGCAGCTTGAGGGCAGATTATTCGGAAAAACTGTTTTTT. Protein product: CASSLRADYSEKLFF.